The rows below give T cell receptor beta chains drawn from one sample of a study of blood T cells in healthy people across ages. Using its own MiXCR run on the 5' RACE reads, TCRdb lists one record per CDR3 protein. This sample has about 1.6 million distinct CDR3 sequences; roughly 32% occur once, and the top ten carry around 10%. The sequenced material came from blood. The receptors stem from a woman between 25 and 40 years old in good health. The CDR3 runs from the conserved cysteine through the conserved F or W. D genes are given only for firm matches. Some rows have no size entry. The others give once, few or many, or a class for an expanded clone.

>TRBD2|TRBV20-1|TRBJ2-7|-
TGCAGTGCTGCGTCCGGGACTAGCGGGAGCTACGAGCAGTACTTC
CSAASGTSGSYEQYF
>-|TRBV10-3|TRBJ1-2|-
TGTGCCATCAGTGAGGAGGCACCAGCAATTACCTATGGCTACACCTTC
CAISEEAPAITYGYTF
>TRBD2|TRBV10-3|TRBJ2-1|-
TGTGCCACCGGACTAGCGGGAGTTGGGTGCAATGAGCAGTTCTTC
CATGLAGVGCNEQFF
>TRBD2|TRBV4-1|TRBJ2-7|-
TGCGCCAGCAGCCAGGGCGGGGGGTACTCCTACGAGCAGTACTTC
CASSQGGGYSYEQYF
>-|TRBV4-1|TRBJ1-6|-
TGCGCCAGCAGCCTAGATGTTAGGGGGGGCAGTTCACCCCTCCACTTT
CASSLDVRGGSSPLHF
>-|TRBV20-1|TRBJ2-7|many
TGCAGTCCGGAAAGGGGAATCTCCTACGAGCAGTACTTC
CSPERGISYEQYF
>-|TRBV2|TRBJ2-2|-
TGTGCCAGCAGTGAATTCGGGGGGCCCTCGGGGGAGCTGTTTTTT
CASSEFGGPSGELFF
>-|TRBV5-1|TRBJ2-5|-
TGCGCCAGCAGCTTGGCCGTAAGGGTTGAGACCCAGTACTTC
CASSLAVRVETQYF
>-|TRBV6-1|TRBJ2-7|-
TGTGCCAGCAGTGTAAGTGATGCCTACGAGCAGTACTTC
CASSVSDAYEQYF
>-|TRBV24-1|TRBJ2-7|-
TGTGCCACCAGTATCCCAGGGTACAACGAGCAGTACTTC
CATSIPGYNEQYF
>TRBD2|TRBV27|TRBJ2-1|few
TGTGCCAGCAGTTTCGGGGGGACTAGCGGTTACAATGAGCAGTTCTTC
CASSFGGTSGYNEQFF
>-|TRBV7-2|TRBJ2-3|-
TGTGCCAGCAGCTTGGGATGGGAAGATACGCAGTATTTT
CASSLGWEDTQYF
>TRBD2|TRBV20-1|TRBJ2-7|many
TGCAGTGCCGTGAAGACTAGCGGGGGATACGAGCAGTACTTC
CSAVKTSGGYEQYF
>TRBD1|TRBV5-1|TRBJ1-5|-
TGCGCCAGCAGCTTGGGGGACAGCAATAGCAATCAGCCCCAGCATTTT
CASSLGDSNSNQPQHF
>TRBD2|TRBV20-1|TRBJ2-1|few
TGCAGTGCTAGCGGGGGGGCCTTTTTCCCCCTCAATGAGCAGTTCTTC
CSASGGAFFPLNEQFF
>TRBD1|TRBV20-1|TRBJ2-1|few
TGCAGTGCTACCAGGACAGGGGGCTTCCACAATGAGCAGTTCTTC
CSATRTGGFHNEQFF
>-|TRBV2|TRBJ2-4|-
TGTGCCAGCAGTTTTACCGGGACGGAGAAAAACATTCAGTACTTC
CASSFTGTEKNIQYF
>-|TRBV25-1|TRBJ1-1|few
TGTGCCAGCACCCCTATGGAGAGCGGGAACACTGAAGCTTTCTTT
CASTPMESGNTEAFF
>TRBD1|TRBV7-2|TRBJ1-6|few
TGTGCCAGCCGACCAGACAGGGAGAGATCACCCCTCCACTTT
CASRPDRERSPLHF
>-|TRBV6-1|TRBJ2-3|-
TGTGCCTGCGACGACCAGGCCGAGAGCACAGATACGCAGTATTTT
CACDDQAESTDTQYF
>TRBD1|TRBV12-3/TRBV12-4|TRBJ1-6|many
TGTGCCAGCAGGCCCGGGACAGGGGGTAATTCACCCCTCCACTTT
CASRPGTGGNSPLHF
>TRBD2|TRBV6-1|TRBJ2-1|-
TGTGCCAGCAGTGAAGAGATCGGGCGGGAGTCCTACAATGAGCAGTTCTTC
CASSEEIGRESYNEQFF
>-|TRBV24-1|TRBJ2-1|few
TGTGCCACCAGTGATCCCTTGAGGGAAACTGAGCAGTTCTTC
CATSDPLRETEQFF
>TRBD1|TRBV20-1|TRBJ1-2|few
TGCAGTGCTAGAGATGGACAGGGTTTAAGCTATGGCTACACCTTC
CSARDGQGLSYGYTF
>-|TRBV4-1|TRBJ1-2|-
TGCGCCAGCAGCCAAGAATGGGGGATCTATGGCTACACCTTC
CASSQEWGIYGYTF
>TRBD1|TRBV7-8|TRBJ1-1|-
TGTGCCAGCAGCCTCTGGGACAGCCTGCGCACTGAAGCTTTCTTT
CASSLWDSLRTEAFF
>-|TRBV29-1|TRBJ1-1|-
TGCAGCGTTGAAACACAGGGCCGGAGCACTGAAGCTTTCTTT
CSVETQGRSTEAFF
>-|TRBV7-2|TRBJ1-5|-
TGTGCCAGCAGCTTAGTCCGACTCAATCAGCCCCAGCATTTT
CASSLVRLNQPQHF
>-|TRBV4-1|TRBJ2-7|few
TGCGCCAGCAGCCCCCGGGACACCCTCTCCTACGAGCAGTACTTC
CASSPRDTLSYEQYF
>TRBD1|TRBV4-2|TRBJ1-2|few
TGTGCCAGCAGCCCGGACAGGGGAATGAGTGGCTACACCTTC
CASSPDRGMSGYTF
>-|TRBV20-1|TRBJ2-5|-
TGCAGTGCCCTACCGTGGCAGGGCGACGGGGAGACCCAGTACTTC
CSALPWQGDGETQYF
>-|TRBV3-1|TRBJ2-1|-
TGTGCCAGCAGCCAAGATCGGGCAGCGCATGAGCAGTTCTTC
CASSQDRAAHEQFF
>TRBD2|TRBV13|TRBJ2-5|few
TGTGCCAGCAGCTTACGCGGACTAGCGGGAGAGAAGACCCAGTACTTC
CASSLRGLAGEKTQYF
>-|TRBV4-1|TRBJ2-7|once
TGCGCCAGCAGCCAAGAACTAGACAGCTCAAAAACCTACGAGCAGTACTTC
CASSQELDSSKTYEQYF
>-|TRBV12-3/TRBV12-4|TRBJ2-1|few
TGTGCCAGCAGTCCCCTGGGGGGGGCGGGGAATGAGCAGTTCTTC
CASSPLGGAGNEQFF
>-|TRBV12-5|TRBJ1-2|once
TGTGCTAGTGGTCTTGGATACAACTATGGCTACACCTTC
CASGLGYNYGYTF
>-|TRBV6-1|TRBJ1-6|-
TGTGCCAGCAGCCAGAGGACTGGTAATTCACCCCTCCACTTT
CASSQRTGNSPLHF
>-|TRBV2|TRBJ2-3|once
TGTGCCAGCATAAGGGGCAGATCTAGCACAGATACGCAGTATTTT
CASIRGRSSTDTQYF
>-|TRBV7-2|TRBJ2-7|-
TGTGCCAGCAGCCCTAGCGCGGCGGTCCCCTACGAGCAGTACTTC
CASSPSAAVPYEQYF
>-|TRBV6-1|TRBJ1-4|-
TGTGCCAGCAGACAGAGCCCGAATGAAAAACTGTTTTTT
CASRQSPNEKLFF
>-|TRBV4-2|TRBJ2-2|-
TGTGCCAGCAGTTGGCCGGGGGATGACAACACCGGGGAGCTGTTTTTT
CASSWPGDDNTGELFF
>-|TRBV30|TRBJ2-5|-
TGTGCCTGGATGGAGGAATTAAGCCAAGAGACCCAGTACTTC
CAWMEELSQETQYF
>TRBD1|TRBV29-1|TRBJ2-5|many
TGCAGCGCCACGAGGACAGGGGGCCGTCAAGAGACCCAGTACTTC
CSATRTGGRQETQYF
>-|TRBV5-1|TRBJ2-3|-
TGCGCCAGCAGCCTGGCTAGATGGGACTTAGATACGCAGTATTTT
CASSLARWDLDTQYF
>-|TRBV18|TRBJ2-2|-
TGTGCCAGCTCACCATTAAGGAACGGGGAGCTGTTTTTT
CASSPLRNGELFF
>-|TRBV20-1|TRBJ1-1|few
TGCAGTGCTAGAGGACAAGCTGAAGCTTTCTTT
CSARGQAEAFF
>-|TRBV27|TRBJ2-7|few
TGTGCCAGCAGTCCTACCCCGACGGGGTACCACGAGCAGTACTTC
CASSPTPTGYHEQYF
>-|TRBV27|TRBJ2-1|-
TGTGCCAGCAGTCTTAATTTGGCTAACTACAATGAGCAGTTCTTC
CASSLNLANYNEQFF
>-|TRBV4-1|TRBJ2-7|few
TGCGCCAGCAGCCAAGGGGGGGGGCCAAGCAACGAGCAGTACTTC
CASSQGGGPSNEQYF
>TRBD2|TRBV10-1|TRBJ2-1|-
TGCGCCAGCAGTGGACTACTGCTAGCTCGGGAGGGACTTCACAATGAGCAGTTCTTC
CASSGLLLAREGLHNEQFF
>TRBD1|TRBV7-9|TRBJ2-7|few
TGTGCCAGCAGCTTAACCCCCGGGACAGATCGCGCAGTGGGGCAGTACTTC
CASSLTPGTDRAVGQYF
>-|TRBV20-1|TRBJ2-6|few
TGCAGTGCTAGAGAGGGGTCCCACTCTGGGGCCAACGTCCTGACTTTC
CSAREGSHSGANVLTF
>-|TRBV10-3|TRBJ2-2|-
TGTGCCATCAGTGGAGACCAGCCCATCGGGGAGCTGTTTTTT
CAISGDQPIGELFF
>-|TRBV28|TRBJ1-2|-
TGTGCCAGCAGTTTGTTGAAAGGCTTTGGCTACACCTTC
CASSLLKGFGYTF
>-|TRBV7-9|TRBJ1-2|few
TGTGCCAGCAACCAAGGTTCGACCTATGGCTACACCTTC
CASNQGSTYGYTF
>TRBD2|TRBV5-6|TRBJ2-1|-
TGTGCCAGCAGCAACGGACTAGCGGAAGCTGAGCAGTTCTTC
CASSNGLAEAEQFF
>-|TRBV12-3/TRBV12-4|TRBJ2-3|-
TGTGCCAGCAGTTCCCCCGGTCTATTCCCTTGGAGGGATACGCAGTATTTT
CASSSPGLFPWRDTQYF
>-|TRBV7-2|TRBJ1-4|-
TGTGCCGGCAGTCAGAGACAGAAGCTGGATGAAAAACTGTTTTTT
CAGSQRQKLDEKLFF
>-|TRBV20-1|TRBJ2-3|-
TGCAGTGCTAAGTCGCTAGACCCGCACTACGACACAGATACGCAGTATTTT
CSAKSLDPHYDTDTQYF
>-|TRBV29-1|TRBJ1-1|-
TGCAGCGTGGGACCATCCTTGAACACTGAAGCTTTCTTT
CSVGPSLNTEAFF